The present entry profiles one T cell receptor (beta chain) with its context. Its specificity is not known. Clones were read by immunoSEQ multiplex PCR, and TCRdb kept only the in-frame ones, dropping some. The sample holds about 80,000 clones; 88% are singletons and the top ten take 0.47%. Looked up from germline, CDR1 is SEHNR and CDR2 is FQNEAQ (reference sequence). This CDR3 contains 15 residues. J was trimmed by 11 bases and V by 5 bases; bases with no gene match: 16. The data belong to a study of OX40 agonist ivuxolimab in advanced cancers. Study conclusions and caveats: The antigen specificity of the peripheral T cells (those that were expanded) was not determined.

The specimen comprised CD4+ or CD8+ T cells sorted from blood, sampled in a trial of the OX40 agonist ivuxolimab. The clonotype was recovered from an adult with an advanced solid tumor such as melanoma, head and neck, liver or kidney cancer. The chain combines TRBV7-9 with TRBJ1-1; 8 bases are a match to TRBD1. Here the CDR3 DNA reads TGTGCCAGCAGCCACTTCGGTAACCAGGGGGCGGGGGCTTTCTTT. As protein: CASSHFGNQGAGAFF.